Listed below are T cell receptor beta chains from one sample, sequenced in a study of T cell responses to AZD1222 COVID-19 vaccine. The data were produced by immunoSEQ multiplex PCR, yet TCRdb's version contains in-frame clones alone and is incomplete. This table holds roughly 89,000 clones, over 75% found once. The input for sequencing was peripheral blood, taken on day 0 of MenACWY control vaccination. The origin of the receptors is an adult in good health. CDR3s include the opening cysteine and the closing phenylalanine or tryptophan. A D gene is named only where the DNA matches it firmly. Some rows have no size entry. The others give once, few or many, or a class for an expanded clone.

>TRBV6-6|.|TRBJ1-5|.
TGTGCCAGCAGTTACAGTTATAGCAATCAGCCCCAGCATTTT
CASSYSYSNQPQHF
>TRBV4-3|.|TRBJ1-1|.
TGCGCCAGCAGCCAAGTCAGGGGTGAAGCTTTCTTT
CASSQVRGEAFF
>TRBV28|.|TRBJ1-5|.
TGTGCCAGCAGTCGGGGTTCTAATAGCAATCAGCCCCAGCATTTT
CASSRGSNSNQPQHF
>TRBV19|.|TRBJ2-3|.
TGTGCCAGTAGATCCAGCCAGCGCGGGGCAGATACGCAGTATTTT
CASRSSQRGADTQYF
>TRBV3-1/TRBV3-2|.|TRBJ1-4|.
TGTGCCAGCAGCCAAGCGGGACCGATCAGTGAAAAACTGTTTTTT
CASSQAGPISEKLFF
>TRBV30|.|TRBJ2-3|.
TGTGCCTGGAGTGCCCAACCAACCAGCACAGATACGCAGTATTTT
CAWSAQPTSTDTQYF
>TRBV27|.|TRBJ2-7|.
TGTGCCAGCAGTTTAGCGGGACGGGCTTCCTACGAGCAGTACTTC
CASSLAGRASYEQYF
>TRBV7-9|.|TRBJ2-1|TRBD2
TGTGCCAGCAGCCCCCTAGCGGGAGGGAATGAGGGGCAGTTCTTC
CASSPLAGGNEGQFF
>TRBV19|.|TRBJ2-2|.
TGTGCCAGTAGGACTAGGGGTTACACCGGGGAGCTGTTTTTT
CASRTRGYTGELFF
>TRBV4-3|.|TRBJ1-1|TRBD1
TGCGCCAGCAGCCCAGACAGGGGGCGGAACACTGAAGCTTTCTTT
CASSPDRGRNTEAFF
>TRBV20-1|.|TRBJ2-3|.
TGCAGTGCTACAAGAGATACGCAGTATTTT
CSATRDTQYF
>TRBV5-6|.|TRBJ1-2|.
TGTGCCAGCACCCGAGACTATGGCTACACCTTC
CASTRDYGYTF
>TRBV3-1/TRBV3-2|.|TRBJ2-5|TRBD1
TGTGCCAGCAGCCTACAGGGGGCGAGGGAGACCCAGTACTTC
CASSLQGARETQYF
>TRBV23-1|.|TRBJ2-1|.
TGCGCCAGCAGTCAATCTAGCTGGGAAAATGAGCAGTTCTTC
CASSQSSWENEQFF
>TRBV28|.|TRBJ1-2|.
TGTGCCAGCAGTTCTCCGGGTCAAAGTGGAGGCTACACCTTC
CASSSPGQSGGYTF
>TRBV7-6|.|TRBJ2-7|.
TGTGCCAGCAGCTTAAGCTACGAGCAGTACTTC
CASSLSYEQYF
>TRBV7-8|.|TRBJ1-5|.
TGTGCCAGCAGCTTACAGTCGGGAGGAGGTCAGCCCCAGCATTTT
CASSLQSGGGQPQHF
>TRBV21-1|.|TRBJ2-1|.
TGTGCCAGCAGCCGGACCCCAGCGGGCTCCTACAATGAGCAGTTCTTC
CASSRTPAGSYNEQFF
>TRBV28|.|TRBJ2-7|TRBD1
TGTGCCAGCAGGCGACAGGGGGTGAACTCCTACGAGCAGTACTTC
CASRRQGVNSYEQYF
>TRBV5-1|.|TRBJ2-3|.
TGCGCCAGCAGCCTGACAGGCGAGGATACGCAGTATTTT
CASSLTGEDTQYF
>TRBV2|.|TRBJ2-2|.
TGTGCCAGCAAACCCTCCAACAGAAACACCGGGGAGCTGTTTTTT
CASKPSNRNTGELFF
>TRBV4-2|.|TRBJ1-2|TRBD1
TGTGCCAGCAGCCAGCAGGGGGATAACTATGGCTACACCTTC
CASSQQGDNYGYTF
>TRBV7-3|.|TRBJ2-1|.
TGTGCCAGCAGCTTGGAACCGGGGCCGCAGTTCTTC
CASSLEPGPQFF
>TRBV19|once|TRBJ2-7|.
TGTGCCAGTACGCCAGCAAGGAGCTACGAGCAGTACTTC
CASTPARSYEQYF
>TRBV11-2|.|TRBJ2-3|TRBD2
TGTGCCAGCAGCGTAAATAGCGGGGGAGCCGGAGATACGCAGTATTTT
CASSVNSGGAGDTQYF
>TRBV13|.|TRBJ2-3|.
TGTGCCAGCAGCCCCGGAGGGCGGGCCACAGATACGCAGTATTTT
CASSPGGRATDTQYF
>TRBV5-8|.|TRBJ1-5|TRBD1
TGTGCCAGCAGCCGGGGGACAGGGCAAAATCAGCCCCAGCATTTT
CASSRGTGQNQPQHF
>TRBV5-4|.|TRBJ2-1|.
TGTGCCAGCAGCCCCGACCGAAACACCTACAATGAGCAGTTCTTC
CASSPDRNTYNEQFF
>TRBV14|.|TRBJ2-3|.
TGTGCCAGCAGCCTCCGGCAGGAAACAGATACGCAGTATTTT
CASSLRQETDTQYF
>TRBV5-4|.|TRBJ2-3|.
TGTGCCAGCAGCTTCCCGTGGGCCCGGGCAGATACGCAGTATTTT
CASSFPWARADTQYF
>TRBV11-2|.|TRBJ2-3|TRBD2
TGTGCCAGCAGTCGACCCCCGGGAGGCAGTCGCACAGATACGCAGTATTTT
CASSRPPGGSRTDTQYF
>TRBV7-2|few|TRBJ1-5|TRBD1
TGTGCCAGCAGCTTAGACAGGGGGAATCAGCCCCAGCATTTT
CASSLDRGNQPQHF
>TRBV9|.|TRBJ2-3|TRBD2
TGTGCCAGCAGCCCATCGGGAGGGCGCCCGCATTTT
CASSPSGGRPHF
>TRBV4-3|.|TRBJ1-4|.
TGCGCCAGCAGCCAGGTGAGGAGCAGAAAACTGTTTTTT
CASSQVRSRKLFF
>TRBV28|.|TRBJ2-1|.
TGTGCCTGCTACGGGGTTCTTGATGAGCAGTTCTTC
CACYGVLDEQFF
>TRBV6-1|.|TRBJ1-5|.
TGTGCCAGCAGTGAAGGGGTAGGGGGACATCAGCCCCAGCATTTT
CASSEGVGGHQPQHF
>TRBV29-1|.|TRBJ2-7|.
TGCAGCGTCCTTATAGCCTACGAGCAGTACTTC
CSVLIAYEQYF
>TRBV14|.|TRBJ1-1|TRBD1
TGTGCCAGCAGCCTACTTCCGGGACAGGGGGCCGGTGGAGCTTTCTTT
CASSLLPGQGAGGAFF
>TRBV11-2|.|TRBJ1-2|.
TGTGCCAGCAGCTTAGCCCGGGTAAGGGGCTACACCTTC
CASSLARVRGYTF
>TRBV5-1|.|TRBJ1-1|TRBD1
TGCGCCAGCAGCGGCTACAGGGGGGACACTGAAGCTTTCTTT
CASSGYRGDTEAFF
>TRBV7-8|.|TRBJ1-4|.
TGTGCCAGCAGCCCCCTCCCACAGGGAGAGGAAAAACTGTTTTTT
CASSPLPQGEEKLFF
>TRBV5-6|.|TRBJ2-7|.
TGTGCCAGCAGCTACGGACAGCCAACCTACGAGCAGTACTTC
CASSYGQPTYEQYF
>TRBV7-9|.|TRBJ1-1|.
TGTGCCAGCAGCCCCGGGACCACCACTGAAGCTTTCTTT
CASSPGTTTEAFF
>TRBV5-5|.|TRBJ2-7|.
TGTGCCAGCAGCTTGGGGAGGTCTCGCCACGAGCAGTACTTC
CASSLGRSRHEQYF
>TRBV5-1|.|TRBJ2-5|TRBD2
TGCGCCAGCAGCCTAAGGACTAGCGCCAAGGATTTGTACTTC
CASSLRTSAKDLYF
>TRBV5-1|.|TRBJ2-2|TRBD2
TGCGCCAGTCGGACTAGCGGGAGTTCCGGGGAGCTGTTTTTT
CASRTSGSSGELFF